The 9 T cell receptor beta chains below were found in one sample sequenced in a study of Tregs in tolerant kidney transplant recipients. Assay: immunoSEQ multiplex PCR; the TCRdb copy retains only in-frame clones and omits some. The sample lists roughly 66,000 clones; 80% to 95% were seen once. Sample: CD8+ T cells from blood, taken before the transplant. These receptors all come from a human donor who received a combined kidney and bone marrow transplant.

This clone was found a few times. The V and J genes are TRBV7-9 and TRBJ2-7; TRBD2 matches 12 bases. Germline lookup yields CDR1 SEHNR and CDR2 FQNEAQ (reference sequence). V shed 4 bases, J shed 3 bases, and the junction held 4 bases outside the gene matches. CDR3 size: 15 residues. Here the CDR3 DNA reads TGTGCCAGCAGCTCTGAACTAGCGGGGGGCTACGAGCAGTACTTC. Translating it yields CASSSELAGGYEQYF.

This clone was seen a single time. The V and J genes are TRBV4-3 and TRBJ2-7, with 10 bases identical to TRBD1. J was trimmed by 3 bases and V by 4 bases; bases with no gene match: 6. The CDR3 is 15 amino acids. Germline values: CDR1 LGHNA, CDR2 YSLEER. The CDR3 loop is CASSRDRGNFYEQYF. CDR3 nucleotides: TGCGCCAGCAGCCGGGACAGGGGAAACTTCTACGAGCAGTACTTC.

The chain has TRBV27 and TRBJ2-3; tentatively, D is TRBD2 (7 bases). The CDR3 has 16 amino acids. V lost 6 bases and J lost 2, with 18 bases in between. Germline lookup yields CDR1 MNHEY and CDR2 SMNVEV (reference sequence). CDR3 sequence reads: CASRQNPAGATDTQYF. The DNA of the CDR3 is TGTGCCAGCAGGCAAAACCCCGCGGGGGCCACAGATACGCAGTATTTT.

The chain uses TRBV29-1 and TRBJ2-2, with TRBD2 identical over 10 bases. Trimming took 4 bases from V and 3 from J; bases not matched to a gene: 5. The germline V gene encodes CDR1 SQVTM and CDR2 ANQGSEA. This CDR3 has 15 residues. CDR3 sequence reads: CSVVGLAEDTGELFF. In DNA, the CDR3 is TGCAGCGTTGTAGGACTAGCGGAGGACACCGGGGAGCTGTTTTTT.

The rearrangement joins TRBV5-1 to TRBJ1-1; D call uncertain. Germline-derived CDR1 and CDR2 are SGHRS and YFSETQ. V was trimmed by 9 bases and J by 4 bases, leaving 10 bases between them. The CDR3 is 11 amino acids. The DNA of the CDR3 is TGCGCCATCCTTCGAGGCACTGAAGCTTTCTTT. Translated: CAILRGTEAFF.

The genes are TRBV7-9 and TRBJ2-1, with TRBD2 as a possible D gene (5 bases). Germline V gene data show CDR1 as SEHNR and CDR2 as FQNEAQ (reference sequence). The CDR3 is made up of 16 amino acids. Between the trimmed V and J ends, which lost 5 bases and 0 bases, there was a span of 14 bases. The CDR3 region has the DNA TGTGCCAGCAGCCCGGAGCGGACGAGCTCCTACAATGAGCAGTTCTTC. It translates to CASSPERTSSYNEQFF.

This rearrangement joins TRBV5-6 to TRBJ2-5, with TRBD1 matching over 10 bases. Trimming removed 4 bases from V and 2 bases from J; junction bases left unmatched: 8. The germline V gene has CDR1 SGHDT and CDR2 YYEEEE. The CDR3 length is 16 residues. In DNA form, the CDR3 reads TGTGCCAGCAGCCCTATGGACAGGGGGAATCAAGAGACCCAGTACTTC. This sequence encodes CASSPMDRGNQETQYF.

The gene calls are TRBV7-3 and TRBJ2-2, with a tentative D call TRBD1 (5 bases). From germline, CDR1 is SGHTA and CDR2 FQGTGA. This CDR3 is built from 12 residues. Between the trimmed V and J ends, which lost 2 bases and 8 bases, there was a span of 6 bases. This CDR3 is CASSLWTGELFF. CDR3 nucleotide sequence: TGTGCCAGCAGCTTATGGACAGGGGAGCTGTTTTTT.

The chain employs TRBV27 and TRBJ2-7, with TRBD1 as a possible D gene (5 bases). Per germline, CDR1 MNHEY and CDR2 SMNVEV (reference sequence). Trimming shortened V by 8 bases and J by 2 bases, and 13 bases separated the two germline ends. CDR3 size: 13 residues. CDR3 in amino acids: CASAIGVTYEQYF. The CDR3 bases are TGTGCCAGCGCGATAGGGGTGACCTACGAGCAGTACTTC.